This T cell receptor (beta chain) was sequenced in a study of human T cells and chemical hapten exposure. Study as a whole: Application of 0.01% DPC to the upper back was done by patch test, with a reading at 6 days.

This CDR3 is built from 14 residues. V shed 1 base, J shed 6 bases, and the junction held 6 bases outside the gene matches. The germline gives CDR1 DFQATT, CDR2 SNEGSKA (reference sequence). This clonotype occurred many times. The antigen is not known. Findings and limits, study-wide: No shift was seen in TCRs above 1 in 1000 frequency with DPC sensitization.

Time point here: patch test 2, 6 weeks after DPC sensitization. Treatment: therapeutic diphenylcyclopropenone sensitization with weekly scalp DPC. The total RNA was obtained from whole blood that was not fractionated. Per the authors' pipeline: Sample TCR totals centred on a median of around 92,000, ranging about 23,224 to 690,600. Using its own MiXCR run on the RACE reads, TCRdb lists one record per CDR3 protein. These V and J calls are TCRdb output, not the study's own analysis. The sample has 360,000 or so distinct CDR3 sequences, about 6% seen once; the top ten hold under 7%. The chain uses TRBV20-1 and TRBJ1-1; 9 nucleotides line up with TRBD1. Sequenced here: whole blood, sampled in connection with sensitization to the hapten diphenylcyclopropenone (DPC). The receptor's source is a woman in her late teens or twenties with alopecia areata. Some clones in this sample may be carry-over from other donors' samples. The CDR3 here is CSARGGDRVPEAFF. The CDR3, as DNA: TGCAGTGCTAGAGGTGGGGACAGGGTCCCTGAAGCTTTCTTT.